These 2 T cell receptor beta chains came from one sample sequenced in a study of CD8 T cells in Susac syndrome. The RNA input was 0.5 to 1 ug, and it was reverse transcribed with random hexamers. Each CDR3 protein is one row after TCRdb ran MiXCR on the immunoSEQ multiplex PCR reads. The table shows some 300,000 distinct CDR3 sequences, with around 85% occurring only once. Sequenced sample: CD8+ T cells from PBMCs. The receptors stem from a human donor with multiple sclerosis.

The rearrangement joins TRBV28 to TRBJ1-3; 9 bases are shared with TRBD1. This CDR3 spans 16 amino acids. V was clipped by 2 bases and J by 4 bases; unmatched bases: 6. Per the germline V gene, CDR1 is MDHEN and CDR2 is SYDVKM. Here the CDR3 DNA reads TGTGCCAGCAGTTTACTGGGACAGGGATACGGAAACACCATATATTTT. This encodes CASSLLGQGYGNTIYF. The full variable domain, its missing parts supplied by reference TRBV28 and TRBJ1-3, is DVKVTQSSRYLVKRTGEKVFLECVQDMDHENMFWYRQDPGLGLRLIYFSYDVKMKEKGDIPEGYSVSREKKERFSLILESASTNQTSMYLCASSLLGQGYGNTIYFGEGSWLTVV.

The rearrangement uses TRBV5-1 and TRBJ2-1, with 7 nucleotides matching TRBD2. CDR1 SGHRS and CDR2 YFSETQ come from the germline V gene. Germline trimming cut 0 bases from V and 0 bases from J; bases unmatched to any gene: 3. The length of the CDR3 is 16 residues. Here the CDR3 DNA reads TGCGCCAGCAGCTTGGCGGCTAGCGGCTCCTACAATGAGCAGTTCTTC. As protein: CASSLAASGSYNEQFF.